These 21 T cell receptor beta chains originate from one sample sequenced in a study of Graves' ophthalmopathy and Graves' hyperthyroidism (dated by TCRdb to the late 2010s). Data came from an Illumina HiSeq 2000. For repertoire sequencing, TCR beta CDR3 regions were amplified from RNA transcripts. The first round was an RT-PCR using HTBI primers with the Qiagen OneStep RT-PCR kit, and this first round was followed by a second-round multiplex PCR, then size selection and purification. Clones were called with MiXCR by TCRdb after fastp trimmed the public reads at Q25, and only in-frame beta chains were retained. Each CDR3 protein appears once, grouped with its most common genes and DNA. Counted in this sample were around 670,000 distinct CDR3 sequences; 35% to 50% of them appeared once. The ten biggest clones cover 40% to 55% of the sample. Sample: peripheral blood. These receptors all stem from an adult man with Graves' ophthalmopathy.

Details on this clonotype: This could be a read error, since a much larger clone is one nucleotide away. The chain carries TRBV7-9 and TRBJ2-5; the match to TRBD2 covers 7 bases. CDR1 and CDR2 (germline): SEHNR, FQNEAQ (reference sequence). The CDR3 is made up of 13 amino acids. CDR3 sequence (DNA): TGTGCCAGCGATCGGGGGGACCAAGAGACCCGGTACTTC. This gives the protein CASDRGDQETRYF.

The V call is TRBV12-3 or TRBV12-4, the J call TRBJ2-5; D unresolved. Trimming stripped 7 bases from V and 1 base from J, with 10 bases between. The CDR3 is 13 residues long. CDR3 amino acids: CASTARSQETQYF. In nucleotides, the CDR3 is TGTGCCAGCACCGCAAGGAGCCAAGAGACCCAGTACTTC.

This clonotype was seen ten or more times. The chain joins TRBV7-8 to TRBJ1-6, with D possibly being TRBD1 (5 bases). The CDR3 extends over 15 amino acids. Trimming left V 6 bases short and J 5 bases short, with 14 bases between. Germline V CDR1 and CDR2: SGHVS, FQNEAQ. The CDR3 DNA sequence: TGTGCCAGCAGTCATAGCGGGGGTAATAATTCACCCCTCCACTTT. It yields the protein CASSHSGGNNSPLHF.

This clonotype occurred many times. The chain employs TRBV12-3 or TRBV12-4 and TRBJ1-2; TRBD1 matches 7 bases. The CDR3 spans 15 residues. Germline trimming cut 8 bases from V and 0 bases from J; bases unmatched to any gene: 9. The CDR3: CASGNRGRANYGYTF. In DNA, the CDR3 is TGTGCCAGCGGAAACAGGGGCCGAGCTAACTATGGCTACACCTTC.

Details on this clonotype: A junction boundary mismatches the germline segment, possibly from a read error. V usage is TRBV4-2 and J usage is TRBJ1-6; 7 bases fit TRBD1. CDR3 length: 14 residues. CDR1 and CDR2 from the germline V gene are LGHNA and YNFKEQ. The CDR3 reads CASRRTGYNSPLYF. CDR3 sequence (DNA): TGTGCCAGCAGAAGGACAGGTTATAATTCACCCCTCTACTTT.

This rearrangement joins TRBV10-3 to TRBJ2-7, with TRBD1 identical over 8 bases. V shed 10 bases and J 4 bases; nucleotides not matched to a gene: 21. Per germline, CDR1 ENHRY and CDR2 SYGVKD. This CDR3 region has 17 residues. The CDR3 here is CASFIQGVTQLGYEQYF. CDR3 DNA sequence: TGTGCCAGCTTTATACAGGGGGTAACTCAACTGGGTTACGAGCAGTACTTC.

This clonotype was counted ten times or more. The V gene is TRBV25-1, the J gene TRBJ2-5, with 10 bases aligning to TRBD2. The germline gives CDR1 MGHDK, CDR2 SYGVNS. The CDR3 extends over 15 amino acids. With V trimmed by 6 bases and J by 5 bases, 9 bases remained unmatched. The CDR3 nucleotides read TGTGCCAGCAGATTGGCAGCGGGAGGGCTGGAGACCCAGTACTTC. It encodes CASRLAAGGLETQYF.

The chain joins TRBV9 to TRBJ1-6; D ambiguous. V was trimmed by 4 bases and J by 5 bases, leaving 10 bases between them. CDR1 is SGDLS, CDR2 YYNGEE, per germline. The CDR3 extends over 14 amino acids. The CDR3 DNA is TGTGCCAGCAGCCAATTGAGTGATAATTCACCCCTCCACTTT. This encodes CASSQLSDNSPLHF.

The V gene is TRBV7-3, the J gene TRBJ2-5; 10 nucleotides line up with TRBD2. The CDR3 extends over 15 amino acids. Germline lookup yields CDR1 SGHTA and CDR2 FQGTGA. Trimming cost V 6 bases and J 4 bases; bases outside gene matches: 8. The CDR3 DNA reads TGTGCCAGCAGTCTGCCGGGACTAGCGCTAGAGACCCAGTACTTC. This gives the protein CASSLPGLALETQYF.

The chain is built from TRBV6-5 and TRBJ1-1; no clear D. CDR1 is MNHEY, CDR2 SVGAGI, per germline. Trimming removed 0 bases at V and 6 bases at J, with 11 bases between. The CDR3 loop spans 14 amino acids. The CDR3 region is CASSYSEGGAEAFF. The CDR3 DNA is TGTGCCAGCAGTTACTCGGAGGGAGGTGCTGAAGCTTTCTTT.

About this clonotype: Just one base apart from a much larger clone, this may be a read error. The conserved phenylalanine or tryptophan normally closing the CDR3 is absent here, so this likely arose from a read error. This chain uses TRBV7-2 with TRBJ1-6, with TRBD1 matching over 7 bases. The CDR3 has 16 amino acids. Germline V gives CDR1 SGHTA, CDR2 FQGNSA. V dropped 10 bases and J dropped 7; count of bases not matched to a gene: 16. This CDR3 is CATSYVLGTENSPLHL. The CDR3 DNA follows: TGTGCCACCAGTTACGTGCTCGGGACAGAGAATTCACCCCTCCACCTT.

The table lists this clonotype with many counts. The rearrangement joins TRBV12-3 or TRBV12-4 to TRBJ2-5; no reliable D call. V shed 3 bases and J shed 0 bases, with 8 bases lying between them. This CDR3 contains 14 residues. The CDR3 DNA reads TGTGCCAGCAGTTTTGGGCTTAACCAAGAGACCCAGTACTTC. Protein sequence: CASSFGLNQETQYF.

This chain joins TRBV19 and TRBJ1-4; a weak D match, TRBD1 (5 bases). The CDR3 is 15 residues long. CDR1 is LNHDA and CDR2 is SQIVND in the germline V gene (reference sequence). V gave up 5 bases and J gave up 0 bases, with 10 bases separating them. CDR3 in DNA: TGTGCCAGTAGTTTCACAGGAACAACTAATGAAAAACTGTTTTTT. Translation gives CASSFTGTTNEKLFF.

The CDR3 here is CASSGGGQYF. CDR3 bases: TGTGCCAGCAGTGGGGGGGGGCAGTACTTC. The genes are TRBV2 and TRBJ2-7, with 7 bases aligning to TRBD2. CDR1 SNHLY and CDR2 FYNNEI come from the germline V gene. The CDR3 loop spans 10 amino acids. With V trimmed by 4 bases and J by 9 bases, 0 bases remained unmatched. The whole variable domain, remainder taken from reference TRBV2 and TRBJ2-7, is EPEVTQTPSHQVTQMGQEVILRCVPISNHLYFYWYRQILGQKVEFLVSFYNNEISEKSEIFDDQFSVERPDGSNFTLKIRSTKLEDSAMYFCASSGGGQYFGPGTRLTVT.

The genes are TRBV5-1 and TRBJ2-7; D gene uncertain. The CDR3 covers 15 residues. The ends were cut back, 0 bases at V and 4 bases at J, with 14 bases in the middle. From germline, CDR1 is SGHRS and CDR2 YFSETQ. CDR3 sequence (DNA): TGCGCCAGCAGCTTGGGACCAGTCTCAAAGTACGAGCAGTACTTC. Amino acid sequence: CASSLGPVSKYEQYF.

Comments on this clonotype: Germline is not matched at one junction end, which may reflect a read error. CDR3 coding DNA: TGTGCCAGCAGCCAGTACCACCAAGAGACCCAGTACTTC. Its translation is CASSQYHQETQYF. The J gene is TRBJ2-5, the V gene TRBV10-2, with D hard to call. There are 13 residues in the CDR3. Germline V gene sequence: CDR1 WSHSY, CDR2 SAAADI.

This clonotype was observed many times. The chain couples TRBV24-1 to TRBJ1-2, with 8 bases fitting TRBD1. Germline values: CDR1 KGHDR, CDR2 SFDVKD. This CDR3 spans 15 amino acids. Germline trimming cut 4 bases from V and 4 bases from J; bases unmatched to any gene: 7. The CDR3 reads CATSETGDSIYGYTF. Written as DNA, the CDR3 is TGTGCCACCAGTGAGACAGGGGACAGCATCTATGGCTACACCTTC.

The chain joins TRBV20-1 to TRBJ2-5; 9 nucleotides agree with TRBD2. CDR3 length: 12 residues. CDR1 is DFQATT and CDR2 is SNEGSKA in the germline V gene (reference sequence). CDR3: CRAAGGQETQYF. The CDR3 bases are TGCAGGGCAGCGGGAGGACAAGAGACCCAGTACTTC.

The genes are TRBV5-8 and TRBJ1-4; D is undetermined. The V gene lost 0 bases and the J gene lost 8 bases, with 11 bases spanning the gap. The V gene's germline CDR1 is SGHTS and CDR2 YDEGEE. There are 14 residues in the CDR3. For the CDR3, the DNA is TGTGCCAGCAGCTTGGGGTTCGGTCGGGAAAAACTGTTTTTT. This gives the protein CASSLGFGREKLFF.

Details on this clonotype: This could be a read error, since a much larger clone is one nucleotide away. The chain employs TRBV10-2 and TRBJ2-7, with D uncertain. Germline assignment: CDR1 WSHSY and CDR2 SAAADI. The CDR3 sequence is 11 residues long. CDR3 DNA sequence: TGTGCCAGCAGCACCATTTACGAGCAGTACTTC. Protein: CASSTIYEQYF.

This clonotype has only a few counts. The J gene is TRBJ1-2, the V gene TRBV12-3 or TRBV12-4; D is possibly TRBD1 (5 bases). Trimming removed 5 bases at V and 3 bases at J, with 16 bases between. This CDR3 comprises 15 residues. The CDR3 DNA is TGTGCCAGCAGTGGGCCGGGACGGCGGGACTATGGCTACACCTTC. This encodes CASSGPGRRDYGYTF.